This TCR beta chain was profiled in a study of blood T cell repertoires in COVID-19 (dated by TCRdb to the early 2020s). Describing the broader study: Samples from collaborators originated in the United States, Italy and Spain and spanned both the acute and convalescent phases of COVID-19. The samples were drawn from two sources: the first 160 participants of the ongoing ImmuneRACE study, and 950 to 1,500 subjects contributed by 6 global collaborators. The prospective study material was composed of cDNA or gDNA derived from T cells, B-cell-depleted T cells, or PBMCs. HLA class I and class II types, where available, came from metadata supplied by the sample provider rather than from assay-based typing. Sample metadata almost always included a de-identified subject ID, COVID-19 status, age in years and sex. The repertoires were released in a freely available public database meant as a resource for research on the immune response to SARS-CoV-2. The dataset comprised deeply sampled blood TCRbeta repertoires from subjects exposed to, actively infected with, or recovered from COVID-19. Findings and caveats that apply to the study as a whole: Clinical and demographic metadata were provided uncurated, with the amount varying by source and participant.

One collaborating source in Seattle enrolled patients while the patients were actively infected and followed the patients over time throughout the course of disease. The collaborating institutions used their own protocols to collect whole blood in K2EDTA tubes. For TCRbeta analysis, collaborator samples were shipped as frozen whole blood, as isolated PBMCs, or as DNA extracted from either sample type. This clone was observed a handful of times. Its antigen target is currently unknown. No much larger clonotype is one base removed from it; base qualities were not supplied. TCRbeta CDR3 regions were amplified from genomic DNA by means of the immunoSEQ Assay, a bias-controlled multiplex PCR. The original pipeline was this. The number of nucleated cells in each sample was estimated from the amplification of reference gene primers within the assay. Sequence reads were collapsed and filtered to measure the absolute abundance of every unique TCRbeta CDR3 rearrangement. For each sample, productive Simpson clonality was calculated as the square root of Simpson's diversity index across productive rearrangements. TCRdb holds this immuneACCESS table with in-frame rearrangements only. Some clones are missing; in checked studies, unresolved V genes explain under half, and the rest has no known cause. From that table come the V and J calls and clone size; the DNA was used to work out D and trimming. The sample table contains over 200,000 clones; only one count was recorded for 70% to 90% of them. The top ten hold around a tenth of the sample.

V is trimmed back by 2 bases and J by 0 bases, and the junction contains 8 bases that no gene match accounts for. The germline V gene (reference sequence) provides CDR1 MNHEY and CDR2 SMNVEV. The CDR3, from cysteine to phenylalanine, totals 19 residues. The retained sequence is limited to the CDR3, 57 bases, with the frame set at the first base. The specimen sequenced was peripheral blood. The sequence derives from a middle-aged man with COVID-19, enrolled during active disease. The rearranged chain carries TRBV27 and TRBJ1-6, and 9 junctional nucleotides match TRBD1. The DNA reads TGTGCCAGCAGTTTAGCAAGACAGGGGGGGAGCTCCTATAATTCACCCCTCCACTTT. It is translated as CASSLARQGGSSYNSPLHF.